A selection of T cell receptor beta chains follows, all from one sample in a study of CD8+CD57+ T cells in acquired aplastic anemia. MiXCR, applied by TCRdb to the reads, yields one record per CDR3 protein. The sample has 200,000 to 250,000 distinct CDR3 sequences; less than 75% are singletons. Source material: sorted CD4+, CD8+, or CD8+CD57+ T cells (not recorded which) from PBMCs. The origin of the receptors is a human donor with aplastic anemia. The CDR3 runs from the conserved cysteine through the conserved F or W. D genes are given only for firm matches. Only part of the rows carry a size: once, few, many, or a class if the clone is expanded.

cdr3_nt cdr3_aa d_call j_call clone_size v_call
TGCAGTGCTTATCCGGGAAACACCGGGGAGCTGTTTTTT CSAYPGNTGELFF - TRBJ2-2 - TRBV20-1
TGTGCCAGCGGGGGCGGGGGAGCCGAGACCCAGTACTTC CASGGGGAETQYF - TRBJ2-5 - TRBV2
TGTGCCACCAGCGGTGGGGGGAAGAATTCACCCCTCCACTTT CATSGGGKNSPLHF - TRBJ1-6 - TRBV15
TGCAGTGCTAGAGCCACGCCCAGCAGCGACACCGGGGAGCTGTTTTTT CSARATPSSDTGELFF - TRBJ2-2 - TRBV20-1
TGCGCCAGCAGCCAAGATCGCGCCGCCGAGCAGTACTTC CASSQDRAAEQYF - TRBJ2-7 - TRBV4-1
TGTGCCAGCAGCGTAGGGGAACTCCAAGAGACCCAGTACTTC CASSVGELQETQYF - TRBJ2-5 - TRBV9
TGTGCCAGCAGCTATTCGGGAGGGCCAGGGAATGAGCAGTTCTTC CASSYSGGPGNEQFF TRBD2 TRBJ2-1 few TRBV9
TGTGCCAGCAGCCCGCTAAGGCAGTTCTTC CASSPLRQFF - TRBJ2-1 - TRBV2
TGTGCCAGCAGCGTAAGGGGGTCGGGCACAGATACGCAGTATTTT CASSVRGSGTDTQYF - TRBJ2-3 - TRBV9
TGCAGTGCTAGAGATCAAAGGAGCGGGGGGGCTACCGAGCAGTACTTC CSARDQRSGGATEQYF TRBD2 TRBJ2-7 - TRBV20-1
TGTGCCAGCAGCCCCGCTTCCTACAATGAGCAGTTCTTC CASSPASYNEQFF - TRBJ2-1 many TRBV9
TGTGCCGGCAGCAACCGCAGGGGCTCCTACGAGCAGTACTTC CAGSNRRGSYEQYF - TRBJ2-7 - TRBV7-3
TGTGCCACCAGTGATCCCCGGGGGTCCAATGAGCAGTTCTTC CATSDPRGSNEQFF - TRBJ2-1 - TRBV24-1
TGTGCCAGCACCAAATTTACCACAGCGGGGGGGCCTTGGATTGAGCAGTTCTTC CASTKFTTAGGPWIEQFF TRBD2 TRBJ2-1 many TRBV2
TGCGCCAGCAGCCAGGCCGGGACCCCGTCCGTGCAGTTCTTC CASSQAGTPSVQFF - TRBJ2-1 - TRBV4-3
TGTGCCAGCAGTGGGAGCTACCGGGACAGGGCAGATGAGCAGTTCTTC CASSGSYRDRADEQFF TRBD1 TRBJ2-1 many TRBV2
TGTGCCACCAGTGACACTGGCAGGCTTAGCACAGATACGCAGTATTTT CATSDTGRLSTDTQYF - TRBJ2-3 - TRBV24-1
TGTGCCAGCAGCTTAGATGGCCGGGCAGGACTCTCTGGGGCCAACGTCCTGACTTTC CASSLDGRAGLSGANVLTF - TRBJ2-6 many TRBV7-8
TGTGCCAGCAGCCCTAGGATAGAGGGTGGCTACGAGCAGTACTTC CASSPRIEGGYEQYF - TRBJ2-7 - TRBV11-2
TGTGCCAGCGATGGGGGGGGCGTAGGCACAGATACGCAGTATTTT CASDGGGVGTDTQYF - TRBJ2-3 - TRBV7-2
TGTGCCAGCAGTTTGAATGCTCAGCCCCAGCATTTT CASSLNAQPQHF - TRBJ1-5 - TRBV12-3/TRBV12-4
TGTGCCAGCAGTTACAAGGGGCTCGTTACCCTTTACGAGCAGTACTTC CASSYKGLVTLYEQYF - TRBJ2-7 many TRBV6-2/TRBV6-3
TGTGCCACCAGCAGTCTTCGGGGGCCCAACGAGCAGTACTTC CATSSLRGPNEQYF - TRBJ2-7 - TRBV15
TGTGCCAGCAGCCTACTAGCGGGAGGGGGGGAGACCCAGTACTTC CASSLLAGGGETQYF TRBD2 TRBJ2-5 - TRBV7-2
TGTGCCAGCAGGACTAGCGGGGAGACCCAGTACTTC CASRTSGETQYF TRBD2 TRBJ2-5 - TRBV7-2
TGTGCCATCAGTGAGGGAGAATCTGGCTACACCTTC CAISEGESGYTF - TRBJ1-2 - TRBV10-3
TGTGCCAGCAGCCAGACAGGGGCGAGACAGCCCCAGCATTTT CASSQTGARQPQHF TRBD1 TRBJ1-5 few TRBV7-8
TGTGCCAGTAGAGACCGGACTAGCGGACTCACAGATACGCAGTATTTT CASRDRTSGLTDTQYF TRBD2 TRBJ2-3 - TRBV19
TGTGCCAGCAGCTCTTTTGGGTGGGACAGGGGGTACCAAGAGACCCAGTACTTC CASSSFGWDRGYQETQYF TRBD1 TRBJ2-5 few TRBV7-9